Only a few counts were recorded for the clone carrying this TCR beta chain. This entry is derived from a study of CD8+ T cells in alopecia areata. The CDR3 is made up of 17 amino acids. Germline V gene lookup returns CDR1 SGHDT and CDR2 YYEEEE. With V trimmed by 5 bases and J by 3 bases, 7 bases remained unmatched. Following extraction, RNA underwent reverse transcription to cDNA, which served as the sequencing template. Sequencing used immunoSEQ multiplex PCR; TCRdb keeps in-frame clones, though not all of them. Here the sample spans 90,000 to 120,000 clones, approximately 61% being singletons. Input material: NKG2D-low CD8+ T cells sorted from blood. The sequence was collected from a human donor with alopecia areata. The V call is TRBV5-6, the J call TRBJ2-1, with 14 bases that match TRBD2. CDR3 DNA sequence: TGTGCCAGCAGGGGCCGGGGACTAGCGGGAGACTACAATGAGCAGTTCTTC. It yields the protein CASRGRGLAGDYNEQFF.